This T cell receptor (beta chain) is drawn from a study of cytomegalovirus exposure and HLA in healthy donors. Study at large: The platform used for the 120 validation repertoires matched that of the approximately 670 first-cohort repertoires, a later analysis reported.

Regarding this clone: Its target is not known.

Sequenced by immunoSEQ multiplex PCR; TCRdb stores in-frame clones only, minus some. There are about 120,000 clones in the sample; approximately 89% occur only once, and under 2% lies in the top ten. This CDR3 region has 13 residues. Trimming cost V 4 bases and J 1 base, with 10 bases left between them. CDR1 is SQVTM, CDR2 ANQGSEA, per germline. Points from the study as a whole: Among the CMV-associated chains, a few were confirmed in vitro as specific for CMV antigens. Cytomegalovirus-associated status was assigned to about 150 TCR beta chains. High sensitivity and specificity were reportedly achieved when the classifier diagnosed cytomegalovirus status.

This clonotype originated in a woman aged 18-35 years in good health and CMV-seronegative. The chain couples TRBV29-1 to TRBJ1-1; D is perhaps TRBD1 (6 bases). The sequenced material came from PBMCs. CDR3 coding DNA: TGCAGCGTTGGCTTACAGGGGAACACTGAAGCTTTCTTT. This codes for CSVGLQGNTEAFF.